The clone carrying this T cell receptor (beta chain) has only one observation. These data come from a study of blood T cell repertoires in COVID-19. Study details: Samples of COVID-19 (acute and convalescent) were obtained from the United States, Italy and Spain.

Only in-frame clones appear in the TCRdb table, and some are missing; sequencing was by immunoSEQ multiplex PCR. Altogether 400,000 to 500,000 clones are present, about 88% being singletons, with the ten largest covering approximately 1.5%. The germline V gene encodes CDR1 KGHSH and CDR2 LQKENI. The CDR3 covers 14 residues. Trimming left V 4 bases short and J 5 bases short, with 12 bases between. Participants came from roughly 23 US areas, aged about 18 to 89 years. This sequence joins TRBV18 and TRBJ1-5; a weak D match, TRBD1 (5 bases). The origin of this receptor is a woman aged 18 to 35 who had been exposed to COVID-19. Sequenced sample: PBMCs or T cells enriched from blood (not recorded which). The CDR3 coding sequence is TGTGCCAGCTCACTGGGGGGGGATCATCAGCCCCAGCATTTT. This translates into CASSLGGDHQPQHF. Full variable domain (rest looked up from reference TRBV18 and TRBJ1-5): NAGVMQNPRHLVRRRGQEARLRCSPMKGHSHVYWYRQLPEEGLKFMVYLQKENIIDESGMPKERFSAEFPKEGPSILRIQQVVRGDSAAYFCASSLGGDHQPQHFGDGTRLSIL.